The sequence of this T cell receptor (beta chain) was determined in a study of PD-1 blockade in classical Hodgkin lymphoma. In the study overall: Intravenous infusions of nivolumab 3 mg/kg reached patients every 2 weeks.

As for this clone: What it binds is not known.

Produced via immunoSEQ multiplex PCR; TCRdb's table is partial and in-frame only. The sample lists about 16,000 clones, around four fifths occurring once. This CDR3 is built from 14 residues. Trimming removed 5 bases at V and 3 bases at J, with 14 bases between. Per germline, CDR1 MNHEY and CDR2 SMNVEV (reference sequence). Each patient experienced a relapse that followed autologous stem cell transplantation, and brentuximab vedotin exposure varied. Magnetic negative selection purified CD4+ T cells from thawed PBMCs. Each best response was a complete response, a partial response or progressive disease. Study-wide findings and caveats: At C4D1, TCR diversity had climbed significantly for CD4+ cells, though not for CD8+ cells. The study found complete responders had baseline diversity similar to newly diagnosed patients.

The source of this sequence is a human donor with classical Hodgkin lymphoma. The input for sequencing was CD4+ T cells from blood, taken at baseline. The rearrangement links TRBV27 to TRBJ2-7; weak D call: TRBD1 (6 bases). DNA for the CDR3: TGTGCCAGCAGTGTTCCGGGACAACACTACGAGCAGTACTTC. Residues: CASSVPGQHYEQYF.